The clone carrying this T cell receptor beta chain appeared a single time. The junction and the germline gene differ at one end; a read error may be behind it. The data derive from a study of PD-1 blockade in classical Hodgkin lymphoma. The CDR3 consists of 14 residues. Germline CDR1 is SGHTA and CDR2 is FQGNSA. Produced via immunoSEQ multiplex PCR; TCRdb's table is partial and in-frame only. The table shows about 110,000 clones, with approximately 90% occurring only once. With no exception, relapse followed autologous stem cell transplantation in all patients, and brentuximab vedotin exposure varied.

This TCR came from a human donor with classical Hodgkin lymphoma. This sequence joins TRBV7-2 and TRBJ1-3; D remains ambiguous. Sequencing used peripheral blood mononuclear cells (PBMCs), obtained before the second cycle of nivolumab. The CDR3 coding sequence is TGTGCCAGCAGTTTAGGGCTACTGGGAAACACCATATATTTT. Translation gives CASSLGLLGNTIYF.